Following are 8 T cell receptor beta chains from one sample sequenced in a study of cytomegalovirus exposure and HLA in healthy donors. Both 60 Vbeta primers and 13 Jbeta primers went into the PCR. Libraries were prepared by immunoSEQ multiplex PCR; TCRdb keeps only in-frame clonotypes and omits some of them. The sample lists some 100,000 clones; over 60% were seen once. The sample consisted of PBMCs. These receptors were taken from a male donor in good health and CMV-seropositive.

This clone was picked up a small number of times. The rearrangement joins TRBV5-4 to TRBJ2-7; 8 positions match TRBD1. CDR1 SGHNT and CDR2 YYREEE come from the germline V gene (reference sequence). V shed 3 bases, J shed 2 bases, and the junction held 7 bases outside the gene matches. There are 15 residues in the CDR3. DNA for the CDR3: TGTGCCAGCAGCTCCTCGGGGACAGGAGCCTACGAGCAGTACTTC. This sequence encodes CASSSSGTGAYEQYF. Full variable domain (missing parts from reference TRBV5-4 and TRBJ2-7): ETGVTQSPTHLIKTRGQQVTLRCSSQSGHNTVSWYQQALGQGPQFIFQYYREEENGRGNFPPRFSGLQFPNYSSELNVNALELDDSALYLCASSSSGTGAYEQYFGPGTRLTVT.

The chain combines TRBV19 with TRBJ1-2, with D maybe TRBD1 (6 bases). V dropped 1 base and J dropped 5 bases, with 17 bases sitting between them. The CDR3 covers 16 residues. The germline V gene encodes CDR1 LNHDA and CDR2 SQIVND (reference sequence). Written as DNA, the CDR3 is TGTGCCAGTAGTATAGCCTCCCCGGACAGAGGGTATGGCTACACCTTC. As protein: CASSIASPDRGYGYTF.

The V call is TRBV14, the J call TRBJ1-4; D is ambiguous. CDR1 and CDR2 (germline): SGHDN, FVKESK. V was trimmed by 1 base and J by 4 bases, leaving 4 bases between them. The CDR3 loop spans 13 amino acids. The CDR3 DNA is TGTGCCAGCAGCCAAGCCGGTAATGAAAAACTGTTTTTT. Translating it yields CASSQAGNEKLFF.

CDR3 DNA: TGCGCCAGCAGCCAATCGGCCCTTCAGGGGGCGGTGGGTAGCAATCAGCCCCAGCATTTT. Encoded protein: CASSQSALQGAVGSNQPQHF. J is TRBJ1-5 and V is TRBV4-1, with 8 bases lining up with TRBD1. This CDR3 comprises 20 residues. The ends lost 2 bases at V and 0 bases at J; junction bases unmatched: 15. Germline CDR1 and CDR2: MGHRA and YSYEKL.

The rearrangement joins TRBV6-1 to TRBJ1-2, with 7 nucleotides matching TRBD1. V was pared by 1 base and J by 8 bases, with 10 bases of the junction left unmatched. Germline V gene lookup returns CDR1 MNHNS and CDR2 SASEGT. CDR3 size: 15 residues. The CDR3 loop is CASSEVTGSRGGYTF. CDR3 sequence (DNA): TGTGCCAGCAGTGAAGTGACAGGGAGTAGGGGGGGCTACACCTTC.

This clone was observed a few times. The rearrangement links TRBV4-1 to TRBJ2-5; possible D gene TRBD2, 5 bases. CDR1 is MGHRA and CDR2 is YSYEKL in the germline V gene. V shed 0 bases and J shed 4 bases, with 9 bases lying between them. This CDR3 is 14 amino acids long. DNA of the CDR3: TGCGCCAGCAGCCAAGAGAGGGCGGGAGAGACCCAGTACTTC. Translated: CASSQERAGETQYF.

The genes are TRBV5-4 and TRBJ1-5; D call uncertain. From germline, CDR1 is SGHNT and CDR2 YYREEE (reference sequence). V shed 5 bases and J shed 2 bases, with 5 bases lying between them. The length of the CDR3 is 12 residues. Here the CDR3 reads CASSEGNQPQHF. CDR3 nucleotide sequence: TGTGCCAGCAGTGAGGGCAATCAGCCCCAGCATTTT.

The J gene is TRBJ1-4, the V gene TRBV4-1; TRBD1 matches at 7 bases. V shed 3 bases and J 2 bases; nucleotides not matched to a gene: 3. CDR1 and CDR2 (germline): MGHRA, YSYEKL. This CDR3 comprises 15 residues. The CDR3 sequence is CASSQPGGTNEKLFF. For the CDR3, the DNA is TGCGCCAGCAGCCAGCCAGGGGGTACTAATGAAAAACTGTTTTTT.